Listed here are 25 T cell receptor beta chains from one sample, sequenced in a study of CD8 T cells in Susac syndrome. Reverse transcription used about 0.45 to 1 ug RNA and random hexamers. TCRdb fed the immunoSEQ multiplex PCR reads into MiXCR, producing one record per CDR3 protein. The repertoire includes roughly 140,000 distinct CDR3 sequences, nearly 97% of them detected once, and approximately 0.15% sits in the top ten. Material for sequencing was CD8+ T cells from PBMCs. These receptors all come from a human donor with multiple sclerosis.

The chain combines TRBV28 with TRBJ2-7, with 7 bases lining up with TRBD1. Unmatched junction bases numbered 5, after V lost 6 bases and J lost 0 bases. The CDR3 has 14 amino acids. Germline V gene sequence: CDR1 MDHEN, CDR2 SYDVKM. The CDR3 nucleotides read TGTGCCAGCAGCGCCGGGACAGTCTCCTACGAGCAGTACTTC. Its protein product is CASSAGTVSYEQYF.

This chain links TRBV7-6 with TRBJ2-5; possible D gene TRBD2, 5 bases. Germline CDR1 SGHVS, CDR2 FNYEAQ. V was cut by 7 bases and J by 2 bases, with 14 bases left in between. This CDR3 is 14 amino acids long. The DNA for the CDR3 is TGTGCCAGCACTCTAGAAGCGGCTCAAGAGACCCAGTACTTC. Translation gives CASTLEAAQETQYF.

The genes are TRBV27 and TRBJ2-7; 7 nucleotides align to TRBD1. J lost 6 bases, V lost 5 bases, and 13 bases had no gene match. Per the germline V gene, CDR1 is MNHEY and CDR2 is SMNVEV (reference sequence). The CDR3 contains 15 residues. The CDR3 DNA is TGTGCCAGCAGTACCGGGACAGTACTAATTTCCGAGCAGTACTTC. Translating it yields CASSTGTVLISEQYF.

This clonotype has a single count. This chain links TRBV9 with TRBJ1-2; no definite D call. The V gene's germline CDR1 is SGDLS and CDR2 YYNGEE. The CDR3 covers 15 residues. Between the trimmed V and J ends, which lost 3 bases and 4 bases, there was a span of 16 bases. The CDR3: CASSGGRRRPYGYTF. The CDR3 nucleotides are TGTGCCAGCAGCGGAGGGAGACGGAGGCCCTATGGCTACACCTTC.

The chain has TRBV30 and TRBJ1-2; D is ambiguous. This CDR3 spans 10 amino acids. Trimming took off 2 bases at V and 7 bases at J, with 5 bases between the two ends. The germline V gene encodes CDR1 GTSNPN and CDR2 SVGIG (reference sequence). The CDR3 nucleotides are TGTGCCTGGAGTAAGGGTGGCTACACCTTC. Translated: CAWSKGGYTF.

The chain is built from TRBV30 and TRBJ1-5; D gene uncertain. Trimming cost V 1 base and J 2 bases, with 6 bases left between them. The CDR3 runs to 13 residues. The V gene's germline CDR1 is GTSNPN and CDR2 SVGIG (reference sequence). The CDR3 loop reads CAWSGHGNQPQHF. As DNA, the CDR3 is TGTGCCTGGAGTGGGCATGGCAATCAGCCCCAGCATTTT.

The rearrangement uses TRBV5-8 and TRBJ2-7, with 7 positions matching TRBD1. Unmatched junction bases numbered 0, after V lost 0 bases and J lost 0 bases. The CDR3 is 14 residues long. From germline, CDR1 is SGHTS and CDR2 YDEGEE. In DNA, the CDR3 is TGTGCCAGCAGCTTGGGGGACAGCTCCTACGAGCAGTACGTC. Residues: CASSLGDSSYEQYV.

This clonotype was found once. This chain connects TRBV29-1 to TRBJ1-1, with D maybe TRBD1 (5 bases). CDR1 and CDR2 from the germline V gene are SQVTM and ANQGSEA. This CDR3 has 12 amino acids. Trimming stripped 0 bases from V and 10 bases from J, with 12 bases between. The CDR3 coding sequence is TGCAGCGTTGAAGAGAGGGAACAGGTAGCTTTCTTT. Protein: CSVEEREQVAFF.

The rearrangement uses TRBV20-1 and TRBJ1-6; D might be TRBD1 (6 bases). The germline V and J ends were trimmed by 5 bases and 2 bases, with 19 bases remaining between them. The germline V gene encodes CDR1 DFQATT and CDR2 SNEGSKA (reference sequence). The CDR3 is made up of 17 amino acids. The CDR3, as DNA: TGCAGTGCTTTCGGTGAGGGGGAGATCACCTATAATTCACCCCTCCACTTT. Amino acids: CSAFGEGEITYNSPLHF.

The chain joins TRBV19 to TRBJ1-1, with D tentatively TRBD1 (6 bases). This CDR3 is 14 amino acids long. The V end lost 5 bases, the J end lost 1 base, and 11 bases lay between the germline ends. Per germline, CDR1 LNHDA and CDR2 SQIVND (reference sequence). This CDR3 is CASSLGQRNTEAFF. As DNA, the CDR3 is TGTGCCAGTAGTCTAGGACAGCGGAACACTGAAGCTTTCTTT.

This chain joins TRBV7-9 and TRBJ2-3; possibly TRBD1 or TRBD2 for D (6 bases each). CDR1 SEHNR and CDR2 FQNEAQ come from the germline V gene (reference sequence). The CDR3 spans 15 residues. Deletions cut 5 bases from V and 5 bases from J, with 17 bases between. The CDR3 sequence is CASSAPWGAGDTQYF. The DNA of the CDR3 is TGTGCCAGCAGCGCCCCGTGGGGGGCAGGAGATACGCAGTATTTT.

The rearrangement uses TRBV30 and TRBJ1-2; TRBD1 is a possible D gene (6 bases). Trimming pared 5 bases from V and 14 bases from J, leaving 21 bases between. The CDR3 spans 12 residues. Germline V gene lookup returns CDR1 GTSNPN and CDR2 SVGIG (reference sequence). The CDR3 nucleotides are TGTGCCTGGGTTTTAAACGAGGACAGTCCTACCTTC. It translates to CAWVLNEDSPTF. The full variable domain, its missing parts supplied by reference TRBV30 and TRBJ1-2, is SQTIHQWPATLVQPVGSPLSLECTVEGTSNPNLYWYRQAAGRGLQLLFYSVGIGQISSEVPQNLSASRPQDRQFILSSKKLLLSDSGFYLCAWVLNEDSPTFGSGTRLTVV.

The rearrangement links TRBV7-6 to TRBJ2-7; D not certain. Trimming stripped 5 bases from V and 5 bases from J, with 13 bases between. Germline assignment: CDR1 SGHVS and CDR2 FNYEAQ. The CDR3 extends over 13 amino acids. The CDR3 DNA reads TGTGCCAGCAGCCCAGTGGGTCGAGACGAGCAGTACTTC. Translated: CASSPVGRDEQYF.

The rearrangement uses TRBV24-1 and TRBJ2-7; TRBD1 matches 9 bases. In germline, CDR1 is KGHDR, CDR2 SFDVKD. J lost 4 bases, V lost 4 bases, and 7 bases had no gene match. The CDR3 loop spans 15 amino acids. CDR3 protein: CATSDGQGKGYEQYV. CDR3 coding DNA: TGTGCCACCAGTGACGGACAGGGGAAGGGATACGAGCAGTACGTC.

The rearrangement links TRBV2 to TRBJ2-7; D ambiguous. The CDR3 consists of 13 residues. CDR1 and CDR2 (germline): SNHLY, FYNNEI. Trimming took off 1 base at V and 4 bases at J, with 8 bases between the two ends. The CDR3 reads CASSEGQRYEQYV. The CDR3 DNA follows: TGTGCCAGCAGTGAAGGGCAAAGGTACGAGCAGTACGTC.

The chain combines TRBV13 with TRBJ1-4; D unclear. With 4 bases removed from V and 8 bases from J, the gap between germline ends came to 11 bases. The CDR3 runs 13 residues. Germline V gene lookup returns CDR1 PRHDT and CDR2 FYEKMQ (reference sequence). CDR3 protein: CASSSEVGEKLFF. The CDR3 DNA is TGTGCCAGCAGCTCAGAGGTGGGGGAAAAACTGTTTTTT. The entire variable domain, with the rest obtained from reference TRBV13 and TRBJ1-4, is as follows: AAGVIQSPRHLIKEKRETATLKCYPIPRHDTVYWYQQGPGQDPQFLISFYEKMQSDKGSIPDRFSAQQFSDYHSELNMSSLELGDSALYFCASSSEVGEKLFFGSGTQLSVL.

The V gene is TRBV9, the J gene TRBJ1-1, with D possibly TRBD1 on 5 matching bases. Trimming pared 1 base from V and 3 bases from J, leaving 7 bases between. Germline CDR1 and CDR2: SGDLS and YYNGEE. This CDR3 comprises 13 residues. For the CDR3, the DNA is TGTGCCAGCAGCGTACAGGGATACACTGAAGCTTTCTTT. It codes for CASSVQGYTEAFF. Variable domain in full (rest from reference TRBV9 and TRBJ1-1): DSGVTQTPKHLITATGQRVTLRCSPRSGDLSVYWYQQSLDQGLQFLIQYYNGEERAKGNILERFSAQQFPDLHSELNLSSLELGDSALYFCASSVQGYTEAFFGQGTRLTVV.

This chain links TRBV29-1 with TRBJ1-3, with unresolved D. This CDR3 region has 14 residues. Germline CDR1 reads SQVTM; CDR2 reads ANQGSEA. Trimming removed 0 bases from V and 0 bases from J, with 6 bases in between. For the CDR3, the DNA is TGCAGCGTTGAAGACGCGGTCTCTGGAAACACCATATATTTT. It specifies CSVEDAVSGNTIYF.

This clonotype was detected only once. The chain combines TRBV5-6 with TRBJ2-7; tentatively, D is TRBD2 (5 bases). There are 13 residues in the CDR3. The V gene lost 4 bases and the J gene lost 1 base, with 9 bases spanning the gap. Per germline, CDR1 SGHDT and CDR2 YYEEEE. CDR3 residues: CASSGELSYEQYF. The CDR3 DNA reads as TGTGCCAGCAGCGGGGAGCTATCCTACGAGCAGTACTTC. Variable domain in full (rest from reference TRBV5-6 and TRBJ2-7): DAGVTQSPTHLIKTRGQQVTLRCSPKSGHDTVSWYQQALGQGPQFIFQYYEEEERQRGNFPDRFSGHQFPNYSSELNVNALLLGDSALYLCASSGELSYEQYFGPGTRLTVT.

The CDR3 DNA follows: TGTGCCACCAGCAGCGAAGCAGGGTGGGGCAATCAGCCCCAGCATTTT. It is translated as CATSSEAGWGNQPQHF. V usage is TRBV15 and J usage is TRBJ1-5, with D maybe TRBD1 (5 bases). CDR1 and CDR2 from the germline V gene are LNHNV and YYDKDF (reference sequence). With 3 bases removed from V and 2 bases from J, the gap between germline ends came to 14 bases. There are 16 residues in the CDR3.

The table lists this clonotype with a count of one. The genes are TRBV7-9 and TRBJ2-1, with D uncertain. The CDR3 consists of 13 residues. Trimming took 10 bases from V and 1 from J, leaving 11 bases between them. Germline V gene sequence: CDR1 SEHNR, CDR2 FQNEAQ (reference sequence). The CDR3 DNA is TGTGCCACCGGGCAGCCTTCCTACAATGAGCAGTTCTTC. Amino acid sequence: CATGQPSYNEQFF.

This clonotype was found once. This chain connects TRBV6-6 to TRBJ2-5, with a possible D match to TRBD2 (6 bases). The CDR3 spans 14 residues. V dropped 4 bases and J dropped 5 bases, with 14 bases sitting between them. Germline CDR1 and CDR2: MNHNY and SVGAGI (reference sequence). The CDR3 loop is CASSLWRVGETQYF. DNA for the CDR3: TGTGCCAGCAGTTTGTGGAGGGTTGGGGAGACCCAGTACTTC.

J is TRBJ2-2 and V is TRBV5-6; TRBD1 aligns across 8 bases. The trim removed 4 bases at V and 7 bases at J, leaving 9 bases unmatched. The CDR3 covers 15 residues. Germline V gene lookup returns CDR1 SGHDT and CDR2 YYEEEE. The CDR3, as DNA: TGTGCCAGCAGCGGCGGACAGGGTGCCGGCGGGGAGCTGTTTTTT. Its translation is CASSGGQGAGGELFF.

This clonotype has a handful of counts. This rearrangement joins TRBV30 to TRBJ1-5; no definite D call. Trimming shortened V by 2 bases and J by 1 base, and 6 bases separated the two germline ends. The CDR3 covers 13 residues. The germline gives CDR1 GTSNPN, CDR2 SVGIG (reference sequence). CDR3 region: CAWSSASNQPQHF. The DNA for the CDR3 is TGTGCCTGGAGTTCGGCCAGCAATCAGCCCCAGCATTTT.

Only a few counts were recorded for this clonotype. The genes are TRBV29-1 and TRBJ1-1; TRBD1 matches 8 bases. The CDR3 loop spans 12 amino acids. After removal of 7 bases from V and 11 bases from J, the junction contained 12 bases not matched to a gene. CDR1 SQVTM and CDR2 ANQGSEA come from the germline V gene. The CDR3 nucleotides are TGCAGCGCCGTAGGACAGGGTCTGGCGGCTTTCTTT. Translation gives CSAVGQGLAAFF.